These 9 T cell receptor beta chains were sequenced from one sample in a study of T cell repertoires and Cas9 in healthy adults. Clones were sequenced by immunoSEQ multiplex PCR, and TCRdb holds only the in-frame ones, with some missing. The table has around 25,000 clones, roughly nine tenths seen once. Sequencing used CD4+ effector T cells (CD127+, CD25-, CD137-, CD154-) from PBMCs; culture status not recorded. The receptors derive from a human donor in good health.

The rearrangement links TRBV7-6 to TRBJ2-7; 9 bases map to TRBD1. This CDR3 is built from 15 residues. The junction had 9 bases not matched to a gene; V was cut back by 5 bases and J by 4 bases. Germline assignment: CDR1 SGHVS and CDR2 FNYEAQ. CDR3 amino acids: CASSAGQGRAYEQYF. The CDR3 nucleotides read TGTGCCAGCAGCGCAGGACAGGGGCGGGCTTACGAGCAGTACTTC.

The chain recombines TRBV2 with TRBJ1-2; D call uncertain. The CDR3 contains 12 residues. V lost 7 bases, J lost 3 bases, and 9 bases lay in between. The V gene's germline CDR1 is SNHLY and CDR2 FYNNEI. The CDR3 region is CASNLYYYGYTF. As DNA, the CDR3 is TGTGCCAGCAATCTATACTACTATGGCTACACCTTC.

This chain joins TRBV2 and TRBJ1-5, with 8 nucleotides matching TRBD1. The CDR3 runs 15 residues. With 7 bases clipped from V and 7 bases from J, the junction kept 12 bases outside the gene matches. Germline V gene lookup returns CDR1 SNHLY and CDR2 FYNNEI. The CDR3 region has the DNA TGTGCCAGCAATCGAGACAGGGGAGGAGGACAGCCCCAGCATTTT. This gives the protein CASNRDRGGGQPQHF.

The chain couples TRBV30 to TRBJ1-1; D remains unclear. CDR1 and CDR2 from the germline V gene are GTSNPN and SVGIG (reference sequence). CDR3 size: 13 residues. The germline V and J ends were trimmed by 2 bases and 4 bases, with 11 bases remaining between them. CDR3 nucleotides: TGTGCCTGGAGTCAGGTTCGCGTCACTGAAGCTTTCTTT. This translates into CAWSQVRVTEAFF.

This chain links TRBV11-2 with TRBJ2-4; weak D call: TRBD2 (6 bases). Germline V lookup: CDR1 SGHAT, CDR2 FQNNGV. Deletions cut 5 bases from V and 1 base from J, with 15 bases between. The CDR3 loop spans 16 amino acids. CDR3 sequence: CASSPRDGGAKNIQYF. CDR3 sequence (DNA): TGTGCCAGCAGCCCCAGAGATGGGGGGGCCAAAAACATTCAGTACTTC.

The chain uses TRBV28 and TRBJ1-1, with D uncertain. The CDR3 is 11 amino acids. Deletions cut 5 bases from V and 5 bases from J, with 6 bases between. CDR1 and CDR2 from the germline V gene are MDHEN and SYDVKM. CDR3 loop: CASSTWTEAFF. CDR3 in DNA: TGTGCCAGCAGTACGTGGACTGAAGCTTTCTTT. Drawing the rest from reference TRBV28 and TRBJ1-1, the complete variable domain is DVKVTQSSRYLVKRTGEKVFLECVQDMDHENMFWYRQDPGLGLRLIYFSYDVKMKEKGDIPEGYSVSREKKERFSLILESASTNQTSMYLCASSTWTEAFFGQGTRLTVV.

The chain is built from TRBV6-1 and TRBJ1-2, with unresolved D. V was trimmed by 2 bases and J by 11 bases, leaving 24 bases between them. Germline assignment: CDR1 MNHNS and CDR2 SASEGT. The CDR3 is 16 residues long. The CDR3 reads CASSELYGRLTMEYTF. In nucleotides, the CDR3 is TGTGCCAGCAGTGAACTTTACGGCCGCCTCACTATGGAATACACCTTC.

The V gene is TRBV11-2, the J gene TRBJ2-7; D unclear. V lost 0 bases and J 4 bases, leaving 13 bases between the germline ends. This CDR3 region has 15 residues. Germline-derived CDR1 and CDR2 are SGHAT and FQNNGV. The CDR3 region is CASSLDPLDTYEQYF. CDR3 bases: TGTGCCAGCAGCTTAGATCCCTTAGACACATACGAGCAGTACTTC.

The CDR3 reads CASASPGVWNTEAFF. CDR3 DNA: TGTGCCTCGGCAAGTCCCGGGGTTTGGAACACTGAAGCTTTCTTT. The V gene is TRBV6-1, the J gene TRBJ1-1, with D hard to call. V was trimmed by 11 bases and J by 1 base, leaving 20 bases between them. The CDR3 runs 15 residues. Germline V gene data show CDR1 as MNHNS and CDR2 as SASEGT.